This TCR beta chain was retrieved from a study of blood T cells in healthy people across ages. Primers used in a second PCR of roughly 7 to 12 cycles were a sample-barcoded 5' primer and a J-beta primer mix. TCRdb independently ran MiXCR on the 5' RACE reads; one entry per CDR3 protein. The sample gives some 750,000 distinct CDR3 sequences, 20% to 25% of which show up once; around a fifth is in the top ten. The CDR3 sequence is 16 residues long. V trimming: 5 bases; J trimming: 0 bases; junction bases outside the gene matches: 6. Germline V CDR1 and CDR2: SGHTA, FQGTGA. This clonotype has more than one count but fewer than ten.

The clonotype comes from a man in his 70s in good health. Specimen: blood. The J gene is TRBJ2-1, the V gene TRBV7-3; 8 nucleotides agree with TRBD2. CDR3 sequence (DNA): TGTGCCAGCAGCCACGTCGGGAGGGGCTCCTACAATGAGCAGTTCTTC. It specifies CASSHVGRGSYNEQFF.